The text below deals with one TCR beta chain. TCRdb analysed the 5' RACE reads with MiXCR anew, one entry per CDR3 protein. Among around 960,000 distinct CDR3 sequences, 9% to 15% were seen once, and the ten largest hold around 1.6%. This entry is derived from a study of identical twins. The CDR3 runs 16 residues. Germline V gene data show CDR1 as SGHVS and CDR2 as FNYEAQ. Trimming at V came to 5 bases and at J to 1 base, leaving 6 bases not matched to a gene. The sample also formed part of further work on yellow fever vaccine responses in identical twins.

The rearrangement uses TRBV7-6 and TRBJ2-1; 9 bases line up with TRBD2. The origin of this receptor is a woman aged 18-29 years in good health. Sequenced material: PBMCs. The CDR3 bases are TGTGCCAGCAGCAGACAGGCGGGAGGGTCCTACAATGAGCAGTTCTTC. It specifies CASSRQAGGSYNEQFF.